Listed below are T cell receptor beta chains from one sample, sequenced in a study of CD8+CD57+ T cells in acquired aplastic anemia. Each CDR3 protein gets one entry after TCRdb re-called the reads with MiXCR. The repertoire has 200,000 to 250,000 distinct CDR3 sequences, 34% of them found once; the top ten carry about 1.1%. Input material: sorted CD4+, CD8+, or CD8+CD57+ T cells (not recorded which) from PBMCs. All receptors derive from a human donor in good health, serving as a control. CDR3s include the opening cysteine and the closing phenylalanine or tryptophan. Each record gives: J gene, V gene, D gene, clone size, CDR3 protein, CDR3 DNA. D genes are given only for firm matches. Clone size is shown for a subset of rows, as once, few, many or a class of expanded clone.

j_gene: TRBJ2-1; v_gene: TRBV24-1; d_gene: -; abundance: many; CDR3aa: CATSDRTTSSGDEQFF; CDR3nt: TGTGCCACCAGTGACCGCACTACTAGTAGCGGCGATGAGCAGTTCTTC
j_gene: TRBJ1-2; v_gene: TRBV5-1; d_gene: -; abundance: many; CDR3aa: CASSLDGGSYGYTF; CDR3nt: TGCGCCAGCAGCTTGGATGGGGGGTCCTATGGCTACACCTTC
j_gene: TRBJ1-2; v_gene: TRBV2; d_gene: -; abundance: many; CDR3aa: CASSFLLRDGYTF; CDR3nt: TGTGCCAGCTCCTTCTTACTCAGAGATGGCTACACCTTC
j_gene: TRBJ2-7; v_gene: TRBV5-5; d_gene: -; abundance: many; CDR3aa: CASSPSPLREQYF; CDR3nt: TGTGCCAGCAGCCCTTCACCCTTGCGCGAGCAGTACTTC
j_gene: TRBJ1-5; v_gene: TRBV5-6; d_gene: -; abundance: many; CDR3aa: CASSNQGSNQPQHF; CDR3nt: TGTGCCAGCAGCAATCAGGGTAGCAATCAGCCCCAGCATTTT
j_gene: TRBJ1-5; v_gene: TRBV15; d_gene: -; abundance: many; CDR3aa: CATSRGEGNQPQHF; CDR3nt: TGTGCCACCAGCAGAGGGGAGGGCAATCAGCCCCAGCATTTT
j_gene: TRBJ1-1; v_gene: TRBV18; d_gene: TRBD1; abundance: -; CDR3aa: CASSPVQGANTEAFF; CDR3nt: TGTGCCAGCTCACCCGTTCAGGGGGCGAACACTGAAGCTTTCTTT
j_gene: TRBJ2-7; v_gene: TRBV5-1; d_gene: -; abundance: -; CDR3aa: CASSSRVDEQYF; CDR3nt: TGCGCCAGCAGCTCCAGGGTTGACGAGCAGTACTTC
j_gene: TRBJ1-6; v_gene: TRBV11-2; d_gene: TRBD1; abundance: many; CDR3aa: CASSSIQGKDSPLHF; CDR3nt: TGTGCCAGCAGCTCAATACAGGGGAAAGATTCACCCCTCCACTTT
j_gene: TRBJ2-7; v_gene: TRBV3-1; d_gene: -; abundance: -; CDR3aa: CASSQDSPSLYEQYF; CDR3nt: TGTGCCAGCAGCCAAGATAGTCCTAGCCTCTACGAGCAGTACTTC
j_gene: TRBJ1-6; v_gene: TRBV18; d_gene: -; abundance: -; CDR3aa: CASSPGVESPLHF; CDR3nt: TGTGCCAGCTCACCCGGGGTGGAATCACCCCTCCACTTT
j_gene: TRBJ2-3; v_gene: TRBV12-3/TRBV12-4; d_gene: TRBD1; abundance: -; CDR3aa: CASSSYLGTGPPYTDTQYF; CDR3nt: TGTGCCAGCAGCAGTTACCTCGGGACAGGGCCACCCTACACAGATACGCAGTATTTT
j_gene: TRBJ2-7; v_gene: TRBV20-1; d_gene: TRBD2; abundance: -; CDR3aa: CSALNRRTSGSYEQYF; CDR3nt: TGCAGTGCTCTTAATAGGCGGACTAGCGGGAGTTACGAGCAGTACTTC
j_gene: TRBJ2-2; v_gene: TRBV10-3; d_gene: -; abundance: -; CDR3aa: CAISESLKGTGELFF; CDR3nt: TGTGCCATCAGTGAGTCTCTTAAGGGGACCGGGGAGCTGTTTTTT
j_gene: TRBJ2-6; v_gene: TRBV6-1; d_gene: -; abundance: few; CDR3aa: CASSGVSSGANVLTF; CDR3nt: TGTGCCAGCAGTGGAGTCTCCTCTGGGGCCAACGTCCTGACTTTC
j_gene: TRBJ2-5; v_gene: TRBV29-1; d_gene: -; abundance: -; CDR3aa: CSVEYVPLVIFF; CDR3nt: TGCAGCGTTGAATATGTACCACTCGTAATTTTCTTC
j_gene: TRBJ2-3; v_gene: TRBV10-1; d_gene: -; abundance: many; CDR3aa: CASSEDFSLGADTQYF; CDR3nt: TGCGCCAGCAGTGAGGACTTCTCCTTGGGGGCAGATACGCAGTATTTT
j_gene: TRBJ2-7; v_gene: TRBV7-3; d_gene: -; abundance: -; CDR3aa: CASSPQDAQYF; CDR3nt: TGTGCCAGCAGCCCACAGGACGCGCAGTACTTC
j_gene: TRBJ2-1; v_gene: TRBV7-3; d_gene: TRBD2; abundance: few; CDR3aa: CASSPQGGSSYNEQFF; CDR3nt: TGTGCCAGCAGCCCACAAGGCGGGAGCTCCTACAATGAGCAGTTCTTC
j_gene: TRBJ1-1; v_gene: TRBV10-3; d_gene: -; abundance: -; CDR3aa: CAIRRTSTTAF; CDR3nt: TGTGCCATCAGGAGGACGTCAACTACTGCATTT
j_gene: TRBJ1-1; v_gene: TRBV7-2; d_gene: -; abundance: many; CDR3aa: CASSFYRMNTEAFF; CDR3nt: TGTGCCAGCAGCTTCTACAGAATGAACACTGAAGCTTTCTTT
j_gene: TRBJ2-3; v_gene: TRBV2; d_gene: TRBD1; abundance: -; CDR3aa: CASSQTGGGTDTQYF; CDR3nt: TGTGCCAGCAGTCAGACAGGGGGCGGCACAGATACGCAGTATTTT
j_gene: TRBJ1-5; v_gene: TRBV20-1; d_gene: -; abundance: once; CDR3aa: CSAIRQAVNQPQHF; CDR3nt: TGCAGTGCTATCCGACAGGCCGTCAATCAGCCCCAGCATTTT
j_gene: TRBJ1-1; v_gene: TRBV18; d_gene: TRBD1; abundance: -; CDR3aa: CASSPSGQGAPTTEAFF; CDR3nt: TGTGCCAGCTCACCTTCGGGACAGGGGGCCCCCACCACTGAAGCTTTCTTT
j_gene: TRBJ1-2; v_gene: TRBV12-3/TRBV12-4; d_gene: -; abundance: many; CDR3aa: CASSPTDLLDGYTF; CDR3nt: TGTGCCAGCAGTCCGACTGACCTGCTTGATGGCTACACCTTC
j_gene: TRBJ1-6; v_gene: TRBV5-1; d_gene: -; abundance: -; CDR3aa: CASSLEGPGYSPLHF; CDR3nt: TGCGCCAGCAGCTTGGAGGGGCCTGGTTATTCACCCCTCCACTTT
j_gene: TRBJ1-2; v_gene: TRBV20-1; d_gene: TRBD1; abundance: many; CDR3aa: CSARETGTENYGYTF; CDR3nt: TGCAGTGCTAGGGAAACTGGGACAGAGAACTATGGCTACACCTTC
j_gene: TRBJ1-2; v_gene: TRBV7-2; d_gene: TRBD1; abundance: many; CDR3aa: CASSLRQGDGYTF; CDR3nt: TGTGCCAGCAGCTTAAGACAGGGAGATGGCTACACCTTC
j_gene: TRBJ2-7; v_gene: TRBV25-1; d_gene: TRBD2; abundance: -; CDR3aa: CASVAGGEQYF; CDR3nt: TGTGCCAGCGTAGCGGGTGGCGAGCAGTACTTC
j_gene: TRBJ1-6; v_gene: TRBV6-5; d_gene: -; abundance: few; CDR3aa: CASSYSIRSLPNSPLHF; CDR3nt: TGTGCCAGCAGTTACTCGATCCGGAGTTTGCCTAATTCACCCCTCCACTTT
j_gene: TRBJ2-7; v_gene: TRBV2; d_gene: TRBD1; abundance: many; CDR3aa: CASLHWTGTYEQYF; CDR3nt: TGTGCCAGTCTCCATTGGACAGGCACCTACGAGCAGTACTTC
j_gene: TRBJ2-7; v_gene: TRBV7-2; d_gene: TRBD2; abundance: -; CDR3aa: CASSRLAGMVTYEQYF; CDR3nt: TGTGCCAGCAGCCGACTAGCGGGAATGGTCACCTACGAGCAGTACTTC
j_gene: TRBJ1-5; v_gene: TRBV20-1; d_gene: -; abundance: many; CDR3aa: CSAIGTLQGGNQPQHF; CDR3nt: TGCAGTGCTATTGGGACCCTACAGGGCGGCAATCAGCCCCAGCATTTT
j_gene: TRBJ1-3; v_gene: TRBV2; d_gene: -; abundance: many; CDR3aa: CASKGSSYSGNTIYF; CDR3nt: TGTGCCAGCAAGGGCAGTAGTTACTCTGGAAACACCATATATTTT
j_gene: TRBJ1-1; v_gene: TRBV29-1; d_gene: -; abundance: -; CDR3aa: CSVSDQLNTEAFF; CDR3nt: TGCAGCGTTTCTGACCAATTGAACACTGAAGCTTTCTTT
j_gene: TRBJ2-3; v_gene: TRBV7-8; d_gene: -; abundance: many; CDR3aa: CASSLSPIGNTDTQYF; CDR3nt: TGTGCCAGCAGCTTATCCCCGATAGGGAACACAGATACGCAGTATTTT
j_gene: TRBJ1-2; v_gene: TRBV29-1; d_gene: -; abundance: many; CDR3aa: CSVDPLGFDGYTF; CDR3nt: TGCAGCGTTGACCCTTTGGGGTTTGATGGCTACACCTTC
j_gene: TRBJ1-2; v_gene: TRBV7-9; d_gene: TRBD1; abundance: many; CDR3aa: CASSPGQGIYGYTF; CDR3nt: TGTGCCAGCAGCCCGGGACAGGGCATCTATGGCTACACCTTC
j_gene: TRBJ2-1; v_gene: TRBV7-8; d_gene: -; abundance: many; CDR3aa: CASSLGASPFF; CDR3nt: TGTGCCAGCAGCTTAGGGGCTTCCCCGTTCTTC
j_gene: TRBJ2-7; v_gene: TRBV20-1; d_gene: -; abundance: -; CDR3aa: CSARLGAWEQYF; CDR3nt: TGCAGTGCTAGACTGGGCGCTTGGGAGCAGTACTTC
j_gene: TRBJ1-6; v_gene: TRBV28; d_gene: -; abundance: -; CDR3aa: CASNLDGRIRYNSPLHF; CDR3nt: TGTGCCAGCAATTTAGACGGCAGGATACGTTATAATTCACCCCTCCACTTT
j_gene: TRBJ1-6; v_gene: TRBV24-1; d_gene: -; abundance: many; CDR3aa: CATRQGYYNSPLHF; CDR3nt: TGTGCCACCAGACAGGGCTACTATAATTCACCCCTCCACTTT
j_gene: TRBJ2-1; v_gene: TRBV10-3; d_gene: -; abundance: many; CDR3aa: CAISAKTGLLNNEQFF; CDR3nt: TGTGCCATCAGTGCTAAGACAGGACTATTAAACAATGAGCAGTTCTTC
j_gene: TRBJ1-2; v_gene: TRBV12-3/TRBV12-4; d_gene: TRBD1; abundance: many; CDR3aa: CASSTSGGKSGYTF; CDR3nt: TGTGCCAGCAGCACCTCAGGGGGCAAGAGCGGCTACACCTTC
j_gene: TRBJ2-2; v_gene: TRBV24-1; d_gene: -; abundance: few; CDR3aa: CATSDQGTARELFF; CDR3nt: TGTGCCACCAGTGATCAAGGGACGGCCCGGGAGCTGTTTTTT
j_gene: TRBJ2-6; v_gene: TRBV9; d_gene: -; abundance: -; CDR3aa: CASSVAAGANVLTF; CDR3nt: TGTGCCAGCAGCGTAGCCGCCGGGGCCAACGTCCTGACTTTC
j_gene: TRBJ2-7; v_gene: TRBV20-1; d_gene: TRBD2; abundance: -; CDR3aa: CSARGSSGADYEQYF; CDR3nt: TGCAGTGCTAGAGGCTCTAGCGGAGCGGACTACGAGCAGTACTTC
j_gene: TRBJ1-2; v_gene: TRBV24-1; d_gene: TRBD1; abundance: many; CDR3aa: CATSAGVTGMLDGYTF; CDR3nt: TGTGCCACCAGTGCCGGAGTGACAGGGATGTTGGATGGCTACACCTTC
j_gene: TRBJ2-3; v_gene: TRBV2; d_gene: TRBD1; abundance: many; CDR3aa: CASSVPGQGRTQYF; CDR3nt: TGTGCCAGCAGTGTCCCGGGACAGGGGAGGACGCAGTATTTT
j_gene: TRBJ2-3; v_gene: TRBV13; d_gene: -; abundance: -; CDR3aa: CASSLLSGWFGQSTDTQYF; CDR3nt: TGTGCCAGCAGCTTATTATCGGGATGGTTCGGACAGAGCACAGATACGCAGTATTTT
j_gene: TRBJ1-2; v_gene: TRBV7-3; d_gene: TRBD1; abundance: -; CDR3aa: CASSSTGGGSGYTF; CDR3nt: TGTGCCAGCAGCTCCACAGGGGGCGGCAGTGGCTACACCTTC
j_gene: TRBJ1-1; v_gene: TRBV12-3/TRBV12-4; d_gene: -; abundance: -; CDR3aa: CASSRKENTEAFF; CDR3nt: TGTGCCAGCAGTCGAAAGGAGAACACTGAAGCTTTCTTT
j_gene: TRBJ2-5; v_gene: TRBV7-2; d_gene: -; abundance: many; CDR3aa: CASSIQETQYF; CDR3nt: TGTGCCAGCAGCATCCAAGAGACCCAGTACTTC
j_gene: TRBJ2-7; v_gene: TRBV19; d_gene: -; abundance: -; CDR3aa: CASSTRQSRTYEQYF; CDR3nt: TGTGCCAGTAGTACAAGACAGTCTCGAACCTACGAGCAGTACTTC
j_gene: TRBJ1-1; v_gene: TRBV30; d_gene: -; abundance: -; CDR3aa: CAWSVQSGTEAFF; CDR3nt: TGTGCCTGGAGTGTACAGTCGGGCACTGAAGCTTTCTTT